Listed below are T cell receptor beta chains from one sample, sequenced in a study of Ad26.COV2.S vaccination and SARS-CoV-2 variants. Profiled with immunoSEQ multiplex PCR; TCRdb holds only in-frame clones, not every one. The profile shows 350,000 to 500,000 clones, 85% to 90% of them singletons. The input for sequencing was peripheral blood, taken in a trial of Ad26.COV2.S vaccine versus placebo. These receptors all come from a person between 18 and 65 years old who received the Ad26.COV2.S COVID-19 vaccine or a placebo. Both conserved end residues are part of each CDR3. D genes are given only for firm matches. Size is stated for part of the rows, as once, few or many counts, or as a class when the clone is expanded.

>-|TRBV24-1|TRBD1|TRBJ2-5|15
CATSDPRTGLETQYF
TGTGCCACCAGTGACCCCAGGACAGGGCTAGAGACCCAGTACTTC
>-|TRBV5-4|-|TRBJ2-5|14
CASNLGGRQETQYF
TGTGCCAGCAACTTGGGGGGACGGCAAGAGACCCAGTACTTC
>-|TRBV27|-|TRBJ1-2|14
CASSSLGELNGYTF
TGTGCCAGCAGCAGTCTCGGAGAATTGAATGGCTACACCTTC
>once|TRBV5-5|-|TRBJ2-3|18
CASSSGLLGDVKTDTQYF
TGTGCCAGCAGCTCGGGGCTCCTCGGGGACGTAAAGACAGATACGCAGTATTTT
>-|TRBV3-1/TRBV3-2|-|TRBJ1-6|15
CASSPRGTARGPLHF
TGTGCCAGCAGCCCTCGAGGGACGGCCCGCGGACCCCTCCACTTT
>few|TRBV27|-|TRBJ1-2|13
CASSLRRFYGYTF
TGTGCCAGCAGTTTACGGCGGTTCTATGGCTACACCTTC
>-|TRBV19|-|TRBJ1-3|13
CASRFSVGNTIYF
TGTGCCAGCCGGTTTTCAGTGGGAAACACCATATATTTT
>-|TRBV21-1|-|TRBJ2-1|17
CASRFLAGEPADNEQFF
TGTGCCAGCAGGTTTCTGGCGGGAGAGCCCGCGGACAATGAGCAGTTCTTC
>-|TRBV5-5|TRBD1|TRBJ2-1|16
CASSLRTGGTYNEQFF
TGTGCCAGCAGCTTAAGGACAGGGGGCACTTACAATGAGCAGTTCTTC
>-|TRBV10-3|-|TRBJ2-2|17
CAIAQTLGHLNTGELFF
TGTGCCATCGCGCAAACGCTCGGACATCTTAACACCGGGGAGCTGTTTTTT
>-|TRBV5-1|-|TRBJ1-3|14
CASSLTPSGNTIYF
TGCGCCAGCAGCTTGACACCTTCTGGAAACACCATATATTTT
>-|TRBV25-1|-|TRBJ1-6|15
CASRGIGRYNSPLHF
TGTGCCAGCAGGGGAATAGGGCGGTATAATTCACCCCTCCACTTT
>few|TRBV5-6|TRBD1|TRBJ1-5|15
CASSLALTGDQPQHF
TGTGCCAGCAGCTTGGCCCTGACAGGGGACCAGCCCCAGCATTTT
>-|TRBV5-1|-|TRBJ2-3|14
CASSSRVAADTQYF
TGCGCCAGCAGCTCCAGAGTAGCCGCAGATACGCAGTATTTT
>-|TRBV4-3|-|TRBJ1-5|15
CASSQVLDQGQPQHF
TGCGCCAGCAGCCAAGTCCTGGACCAAGGTCAGCCCCAGCATTTT
>-|TRBV16|-|TRBJ1-3|16
CASSSWGRNSGNTIYF
TGTGCCAGCAGCTCCTGGGGCAGGAACTCTGGAAACACCATATATTTT
>-|TRBV2|TRBD2|TRBJ2-7|14
CASREGLAGVEQYF
TGTGCCAGCAGGGAGGGACTAGCGGGGGTCGAGCAGTACTTC
>once|TRBV5-1|TRBD1|TRBJ2-2|16
CASSFLTGGTDGELFF
TGCGCCAGCAGCTTCTTGACAGGGGGCACGGACGGGGAGCTGTTTTTT
>-|TRBV7-9|-|TRBJ2-3|15
CASSPLAGITDTQYF
TGTGCCAGCAGCCCCTTGGCGGGTATCACAGATACGCAGTATTTT
>-|TRBV7-3|TRBD2|TRBJ2-1|16
CASSPLTGGLSGEQFF
TGTGCCAGCAGCCCCCTAACGGGGGGGCTATCGGGTGAGCAGTTCTTC
>many|TRBV18|-|TRBJ2-3|13
CAGGRSSTDTQYF
TGTGCCGGCGGACGGAGTAGCACAGATACGCAGTATTTT
>-|TRBV6-5|-|TRBJ1-2|12
CASAAGLYGYTF
TGTGCCAGCGCGGCAGGTCTCTATGGCTACACCTTC
>-|TRBV5-6|TRBD2|TRBJ2-5|16
CASSFMPSGGRETQYF
TGTGCCAGCAGCTTCATGCCTAGCGGGGGCCGAGAGACCCAGTACTTC
>-|TRBV5-1|-|TRBJ2-1|14
CASSLRASDNEQFF
TGCGCCAGCAGCTTGCGTGCTTCCGACAATGAGCAGTTCTTC